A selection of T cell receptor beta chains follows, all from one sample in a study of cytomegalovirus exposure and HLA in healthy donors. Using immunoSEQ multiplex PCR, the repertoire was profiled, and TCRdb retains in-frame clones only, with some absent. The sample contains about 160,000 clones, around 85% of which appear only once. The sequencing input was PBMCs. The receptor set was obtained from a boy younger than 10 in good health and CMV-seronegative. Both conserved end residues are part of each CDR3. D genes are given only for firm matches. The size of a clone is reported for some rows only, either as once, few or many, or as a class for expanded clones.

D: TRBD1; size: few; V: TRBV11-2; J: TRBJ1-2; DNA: TGTGCCAGCAGCCCGCCGTGGGGCAGGGGGAAAAACTATGGCTACACCTTC; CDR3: CASSPPWGRGKNYGYTF
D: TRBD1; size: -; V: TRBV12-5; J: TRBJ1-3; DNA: TGTGCTAGTGGTTTGGCAGGGACAGGGGGCAGGGCGGGCGGAAACACCATATATTTT; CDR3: CASGLAGTGGRAGGNTIYF
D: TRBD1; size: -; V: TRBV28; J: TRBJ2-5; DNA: TGTGCCAGCAGTGGCACCCGGGACAGACAAGAGGCCCAGTACTTC; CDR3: CASSGTRDRQEAQYF
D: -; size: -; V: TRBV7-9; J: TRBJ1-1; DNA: TGTGCCAGCAGCTTAGCCGCGACAGTTACTGAAGCTTTCTTT; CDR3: CASSLAATVTEAFF
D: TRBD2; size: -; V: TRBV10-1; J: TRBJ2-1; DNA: TGCGCCAGCCGGCCTAGCGGGGGGTACAATGAGCAGTTCTTC; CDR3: CASRPSGGYNEQFF
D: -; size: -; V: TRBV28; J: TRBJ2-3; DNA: TGTGCCAGCAGCCCAGGTTCCCCCGGGGAAGATACGCAGTATTTT; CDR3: CASSPGSPGEDTQYF
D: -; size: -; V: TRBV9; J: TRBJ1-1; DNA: TGTGCCAGCAGCGTAGACAAGGGAGGTGAAGCTTTCTTT; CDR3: CASSVDKGGEAFF
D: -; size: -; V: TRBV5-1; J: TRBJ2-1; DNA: TGCGCCAGCAGCTTGGGTTCAGGCGTTTTGGATGAGCAGTTCTTC; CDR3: CASSLGSGVLDEQFF
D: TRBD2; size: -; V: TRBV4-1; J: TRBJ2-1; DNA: TGCGCCAGCAGCCACCAAACTTTAGCGGGAGAGGAGCAGTTCTTC; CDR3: CASSHQTLAGEEQFF
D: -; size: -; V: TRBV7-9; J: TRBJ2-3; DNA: TGTGCCAGCAGCTTATCTCCCTTGACAGGACCCGCAGGCACAGATACGCAGTATTTT; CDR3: CASSLSPLTGPAGTDTQYF
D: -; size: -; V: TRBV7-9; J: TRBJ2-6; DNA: TGTGCCAGCAGCCACAACCGGGGACTGGCCTCTGGGGCCAACGTCCTGACTTTC; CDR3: CASSHNRGLASGANVLTF
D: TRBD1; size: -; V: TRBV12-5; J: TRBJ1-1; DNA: TGTGCTAGTGGCCCCGGGACAGAGAACACTGAAGCTTTCTTT; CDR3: CASGPGTENTEAFF
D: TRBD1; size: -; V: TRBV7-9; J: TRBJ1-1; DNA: TGTGCCAGCAGCTTAGTTCCCGGACAGGGCTTGAGGCGGGAAGCTTTCTTT; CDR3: CASSLVPGQGLRREAFF
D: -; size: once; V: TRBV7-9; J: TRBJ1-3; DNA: TGTGCCAGCAGCTCGGTTGGAAACACCATATATTTT; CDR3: CASSSVGNTIYF
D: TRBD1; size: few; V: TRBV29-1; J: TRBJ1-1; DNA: TGCAGCGCGGGACAGGGGGGGAACACTGAAGCTTTCTTT; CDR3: CSAGQGGNTEAFF
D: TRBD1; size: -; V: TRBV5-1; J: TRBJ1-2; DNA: TGCGCCAGCGGGGCTGGCCAGGGGGCCTCACAGAACTATGGCTACACCTTC; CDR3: CASGAGQGASQNYGYTF
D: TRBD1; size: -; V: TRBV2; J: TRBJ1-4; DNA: TGTGCCAGCAGTGGACAGACAGGGGATAAACTGTTTTTT; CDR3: CASSGQTGDKLFF
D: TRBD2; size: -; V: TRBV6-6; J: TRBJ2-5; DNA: TGTGCCAGCAGTTACGGCGGGGGGCCCCTTGAGACCCAGTACTTC; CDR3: CASSYGGGPLETQYF
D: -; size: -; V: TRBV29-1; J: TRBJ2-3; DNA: TGCAGCGTTGAAGGCGGGAAAGGCACAGATACGCAGTATTTT; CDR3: CSVEGGKGTDTQYF
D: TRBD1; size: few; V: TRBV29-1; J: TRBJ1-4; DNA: TGCAGCGTCGAGACAGGGCGAGATGAAAAACTGTTTTTT; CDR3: CSVETGRDEKLFF
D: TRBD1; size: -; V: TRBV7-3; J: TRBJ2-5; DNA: TGTGCCAGCACCCGGACAGGAGGTTGGCAAGAGACCCAGTACTTC; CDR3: CASTRTGGWQETQYF
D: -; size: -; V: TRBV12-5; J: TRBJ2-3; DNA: TGTGCTAGTGGTTTCGGCACAGATACGCAGTATTTT; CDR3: CASGFGTDTQYF
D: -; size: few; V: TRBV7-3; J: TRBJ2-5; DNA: TGTGCCAGCAGCTTAAAGCTAGTCCAAGAGACCCAGTACTTC; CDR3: CASSLKLVQETQYF
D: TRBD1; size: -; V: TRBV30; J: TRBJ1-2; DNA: TGTGCCTTGATTCAGGGGGCGGACTATGGCTACACCTTC; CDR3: CALIQGADYGYTF
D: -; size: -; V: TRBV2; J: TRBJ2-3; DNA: TGTGCCAGCAGTGAAGGCCTAGTGGTAGATACGCAGTATTTT; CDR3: CASSEGLVVDTQYF
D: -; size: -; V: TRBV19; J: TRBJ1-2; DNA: TGTGCCAGTAGCGTCAGAATTAACTATGGCTACACCTTC; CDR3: CASSVRINYGYTF
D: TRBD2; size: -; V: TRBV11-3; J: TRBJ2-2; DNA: TGTGCCAGCAGCTTTTCTAGCGGGGGGGCTAAGAACACCGGGGAGCTGTTTTTT; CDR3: CASSFSSGGAKNTGELFF
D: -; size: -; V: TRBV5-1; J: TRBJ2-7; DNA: TGCGCCAGCAGCCAGGCTCCCGGAGGGTCCTACGAGCAGTACTTC; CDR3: CASSQAPGGSYEQYF
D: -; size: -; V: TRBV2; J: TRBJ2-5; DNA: TGTGCCAGCAGTGATCAGGGAAGGGAGACCCAGTACTTC; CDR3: CASSDQGRETQYF
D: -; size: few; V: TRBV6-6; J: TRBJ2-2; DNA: TGTGCCAGCAGTTACTGGGGGCCCGGGGAGCTGTTTTTT; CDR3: CASSYWGPGELFF
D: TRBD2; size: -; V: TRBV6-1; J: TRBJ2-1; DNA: TGTGCCAGCAGTGGGACTAGCGGGGCCTTTACTTACAATGAGCAGTTCTTC; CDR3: CASSGTSGAFTYNEQFF
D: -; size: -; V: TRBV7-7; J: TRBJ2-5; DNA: TGTGCTAGCAGCTTAGACATTGGAGAGACCCAGTACTTC; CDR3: CASSLDIGETQYF
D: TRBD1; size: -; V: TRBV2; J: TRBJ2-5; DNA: TGTGCCAGCAGTGCGGACAGGCTCCAAGAGACCCAGTACTTC; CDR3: CASSADRLQETQYF
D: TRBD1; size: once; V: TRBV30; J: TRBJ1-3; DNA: TGTGCCTGGAGCGACAGGGGTGGAAACACCATATATTTT; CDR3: CAWSDRGGNTIYF
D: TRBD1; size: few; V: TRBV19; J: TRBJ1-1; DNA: TGTGCCAGTAGTCAAATACAGGGGACCTCGAACACTGAAGCTTTCTTT; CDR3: CASSQIQGTSNTEAFF
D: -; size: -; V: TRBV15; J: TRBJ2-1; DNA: TGTGCCACCAGCAGAGTTTGGACAAAAAGGGACAATGAGCAGTTCTTC; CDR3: CATSRVWTKRDNEQFF
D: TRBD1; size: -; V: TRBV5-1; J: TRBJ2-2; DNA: TGCGCCAGCAGCTGGACAGGGGATAACACCGGGGAGCTGTTTTTT; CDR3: CASSWTGDNTGELFF
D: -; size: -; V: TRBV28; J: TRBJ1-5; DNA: TGTGCCAGCACTCCGGCGGGGCCCCCCAATCAGCCCCAGCATTTT; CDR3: CASTPAGPPNQPQHF
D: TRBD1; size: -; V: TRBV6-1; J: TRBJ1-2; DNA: TGTGCCAGCAGTGAGAGGGGGCCCTCCAACTATGGCTACACCTTC; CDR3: CASSERGPSNYGYTF
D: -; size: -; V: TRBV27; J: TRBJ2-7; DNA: TGTGCCAGCAGTTTTGGCAGACTCCTCGAGCAGTACTTC; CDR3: CASSFGRLLEQYF
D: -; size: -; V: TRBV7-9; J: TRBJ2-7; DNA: TGTGCCAGCAGCTTAAACCCTGTTCGCGGCGGGTCGAACGAGCAGTACTTC; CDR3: CASSLNPVRGGSNEQYF
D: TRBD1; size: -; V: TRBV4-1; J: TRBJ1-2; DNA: TGCGCCAGCAGCCAATCTGGACAGGGATCTGGCTACACCTTC; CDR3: CASSQSGQGSGYTF
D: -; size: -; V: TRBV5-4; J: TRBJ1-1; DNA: TGTGCCAGCAGCGAAATAAACAGGGAGGAAGCTTTCTTT; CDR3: CASSEINREEAFF
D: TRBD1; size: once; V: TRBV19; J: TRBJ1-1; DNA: TGTGCCAGTAGAGGGGACAGGTGGAACACTGAAGCTTTCTTT; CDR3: CASRGDRWNTEAFF
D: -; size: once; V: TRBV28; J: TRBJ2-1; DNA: TGTGCCAGCAGTCGATCGGGGTCGTCGCATGAGCAGTTCTTC; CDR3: CASSRSGSSHEQFF
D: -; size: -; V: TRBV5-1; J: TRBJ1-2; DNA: TGCGCCAGCAGCCAACGGCTCCGGCAGGGAAGGAGCTATGGCTACACCTTC; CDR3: CASSQRLRQGRSYGYTF
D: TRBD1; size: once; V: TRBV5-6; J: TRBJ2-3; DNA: TGTGCCAGCAGCTTGGAGACAGGGGGGACAGATACGCAGTATTTT; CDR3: CASSLETGGTDTQYF
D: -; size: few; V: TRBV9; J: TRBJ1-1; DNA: TGTGCCAGCAGCGTAGACTCTCAGGGCGAGACTGAAGCTTTCTTT; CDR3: CASSVDSQGETEAFF
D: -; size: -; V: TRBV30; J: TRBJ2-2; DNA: TGTGCCTGGAGTGTCCGAGGGACCGGGGAGCTGTTTTTT; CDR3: CAWSVRGTGELFF
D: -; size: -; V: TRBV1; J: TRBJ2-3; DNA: TGCACCAGCAGCCAAGATCGGGGACTAAAATCCACAGATACGCAGTATTTT; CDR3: CTSSQDRGLKSTDTQYF
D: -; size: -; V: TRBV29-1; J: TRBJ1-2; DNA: TGCAGCGCGGAAACAGGGTATGGCTACACCTTC; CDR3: CSAETGYGYTF
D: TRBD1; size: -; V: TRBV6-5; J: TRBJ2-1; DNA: TGTGCCAGCAGTGACAGGGTCAAGAATGAGCAGTTCTTC; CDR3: CASSDRVKNEQFF
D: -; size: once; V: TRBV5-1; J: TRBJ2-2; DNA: TGCGCCAGCAGCTTGGTTACGGTGAACACCGGGGAGCTGTTTTTT; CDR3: CASSLVTVNTGELFF
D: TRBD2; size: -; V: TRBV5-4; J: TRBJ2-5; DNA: TGTGCCAGCAGCTCGCGACTAGCGGGATTATTAGAGACCCAGTACTTC; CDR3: CASSSRLAGLLETQYF
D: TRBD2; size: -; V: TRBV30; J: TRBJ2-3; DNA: TGTGCCTGGAGTGATAGTAGCGGGAGTACAGATACGCAGTATTTT; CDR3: CAWSDSSGSTDTQYF
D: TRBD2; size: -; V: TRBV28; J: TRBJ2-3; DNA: TGTGCCAGCAGTTCCATACCTCCTTCACTAGCGGTTCGCACAGATACGCAGTATTTT; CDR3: CASSSIPPSLAVRTDTQYF
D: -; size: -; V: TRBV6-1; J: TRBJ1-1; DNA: TGTGCCAGCAGTGGCGTCGGGGATAGCACTGAAGCTTTCTTT; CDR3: CASSGVGDSTEAFF
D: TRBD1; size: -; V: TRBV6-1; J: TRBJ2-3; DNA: TGTGCCAGCGTCCCGGGACAGCTCACAGATACGCAGTATTTT; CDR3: CASVPGQLTDTQYF
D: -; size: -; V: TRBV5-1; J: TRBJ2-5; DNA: TGCGCCAGCAGGCCAGGGTCCGGAGAGACCCAGTACTTC; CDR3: CASRPGSGETQYF
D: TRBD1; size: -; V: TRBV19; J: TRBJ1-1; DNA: TGTGCCAGTAGTCCACCCGGACAGGCCGGGGGAGCTTTCTTT; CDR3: CASSPPGQAGGAFF